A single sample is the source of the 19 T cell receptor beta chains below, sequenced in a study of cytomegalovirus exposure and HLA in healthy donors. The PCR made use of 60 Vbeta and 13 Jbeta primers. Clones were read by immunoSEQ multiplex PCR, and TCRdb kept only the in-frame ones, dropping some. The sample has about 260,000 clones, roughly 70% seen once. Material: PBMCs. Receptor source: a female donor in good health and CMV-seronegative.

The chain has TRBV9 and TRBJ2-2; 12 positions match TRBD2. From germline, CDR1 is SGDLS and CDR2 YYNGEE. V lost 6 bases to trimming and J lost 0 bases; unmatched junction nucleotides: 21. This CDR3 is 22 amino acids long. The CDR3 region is CASNEPLPGLAGRNPNTGELFF. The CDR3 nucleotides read TGTGCCAGCAACGAGCCTCTCCCAGGACTAGCGGGGAGGAATCCGAACACCGGGGAGCTGTTTTTT.

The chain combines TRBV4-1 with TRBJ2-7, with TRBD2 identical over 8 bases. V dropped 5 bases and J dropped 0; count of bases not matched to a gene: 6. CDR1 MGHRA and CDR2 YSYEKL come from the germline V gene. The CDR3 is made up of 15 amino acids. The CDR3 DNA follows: TGCGCCAGCAGCGCACTAGCGGAAAGCTCCTACGAGCAGTACTTC. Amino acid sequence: CASSALAESSYEQYF.

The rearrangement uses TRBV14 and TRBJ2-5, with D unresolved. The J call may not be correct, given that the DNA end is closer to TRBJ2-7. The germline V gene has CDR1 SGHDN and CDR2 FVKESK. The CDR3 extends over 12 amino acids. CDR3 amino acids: CASSQDLYEQYF. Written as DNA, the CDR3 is TGTGCCAGCAGCCAAGATCTGTACGAGCAGTACTTC.

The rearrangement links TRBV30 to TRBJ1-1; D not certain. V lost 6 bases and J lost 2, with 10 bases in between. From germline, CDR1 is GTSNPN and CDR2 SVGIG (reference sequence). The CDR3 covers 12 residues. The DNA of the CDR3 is TGTGCCTGCCGGAGGACTAACACTGAAGCTTTCTTT. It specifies CACRRTNTEAFF. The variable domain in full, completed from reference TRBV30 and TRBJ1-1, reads SQTIHQWPATLVQPVGSPLSLECTVEGTSNPNLYWYRQAAGRGLQLLFYSVGIGQISSEVPQNLSASRPQDRQFILSSKKLLLSDSGFYLCACRRTNTEAFFGQGTRLTVV.

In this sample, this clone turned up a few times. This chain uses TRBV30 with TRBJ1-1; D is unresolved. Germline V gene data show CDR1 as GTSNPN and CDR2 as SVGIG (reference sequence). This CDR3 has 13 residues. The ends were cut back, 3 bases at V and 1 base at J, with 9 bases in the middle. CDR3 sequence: CAWSTARNTEAFF. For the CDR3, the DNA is TGTGCCTGGAGCACAGCAAGGAACACTGAAGCTTTCTTT.

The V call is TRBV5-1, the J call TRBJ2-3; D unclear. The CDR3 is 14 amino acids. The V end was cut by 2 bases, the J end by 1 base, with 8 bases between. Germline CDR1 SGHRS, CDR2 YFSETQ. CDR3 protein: CASSLNTGTDTQYF. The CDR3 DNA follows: TGCGCCAGCAGCTTAAATACAGGCACAGATACGCAGTATTTT.

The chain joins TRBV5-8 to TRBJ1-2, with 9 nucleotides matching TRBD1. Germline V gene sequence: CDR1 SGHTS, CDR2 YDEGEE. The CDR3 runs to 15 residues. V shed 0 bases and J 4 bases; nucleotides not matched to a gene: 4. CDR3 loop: CASSLGGQGTYGYTF. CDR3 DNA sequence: TGTGCCAGCAGCTTGGGGGGACAGGGAACCTATGGCTACACCTTC.

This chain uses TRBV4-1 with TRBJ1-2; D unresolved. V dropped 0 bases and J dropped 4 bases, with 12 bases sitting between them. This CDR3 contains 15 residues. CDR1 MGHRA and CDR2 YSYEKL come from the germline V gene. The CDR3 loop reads CASSQERGQIYGYTF. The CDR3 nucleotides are TGCGCCAGCAGCCAAGAAAGAGGCCAGATCTATGGCTACACCTTC.

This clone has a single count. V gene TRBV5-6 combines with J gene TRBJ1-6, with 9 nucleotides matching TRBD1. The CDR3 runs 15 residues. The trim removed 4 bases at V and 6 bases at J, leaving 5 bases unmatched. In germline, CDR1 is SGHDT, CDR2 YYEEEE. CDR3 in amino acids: CASSNGGQGNSPLHF. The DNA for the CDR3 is TGTGCCAGCAGCAACGGGGGACAGGGTAATTCACCCCTCCACTTT.

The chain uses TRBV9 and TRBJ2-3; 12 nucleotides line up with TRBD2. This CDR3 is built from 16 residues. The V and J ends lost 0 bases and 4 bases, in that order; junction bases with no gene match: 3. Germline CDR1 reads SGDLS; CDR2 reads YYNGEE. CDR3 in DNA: TGTGCCAGCAGCGTAGGAACTAGCGGGAGGTCAGATACGCAGTATTTT. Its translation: CASSVGTSGRSDTQYF. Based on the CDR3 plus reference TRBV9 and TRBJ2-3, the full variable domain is DSGVTQTPKHLITATGQRVTLRCSPRSGDLSVYWYQQSLDQGLQFLIQYYNGEERAKGNILERFSAQQFPDLHSELNLSSLELGDSALYFCASSVGTSGRSDTQYFGPGTRLTVL.

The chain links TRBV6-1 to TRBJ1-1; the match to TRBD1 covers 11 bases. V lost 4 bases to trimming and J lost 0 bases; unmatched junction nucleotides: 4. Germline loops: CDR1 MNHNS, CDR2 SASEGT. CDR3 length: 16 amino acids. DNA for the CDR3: TGTGCCAGCAGTGGGACAGGGGGCTCCATGAACACTGAAGCTTTCTTT. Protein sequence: CASSGTGGSMNTEAFF.

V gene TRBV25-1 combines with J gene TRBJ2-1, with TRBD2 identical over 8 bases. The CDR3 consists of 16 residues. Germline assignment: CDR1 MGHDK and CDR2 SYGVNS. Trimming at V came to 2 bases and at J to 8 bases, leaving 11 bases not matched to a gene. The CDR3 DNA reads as TGTGCCAGCAGTGAACAAGGACTAGCAGTAGCGGATGAGCAGTTCTTC. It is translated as CASSEQGLAVADEQFF.

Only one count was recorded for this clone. As DNA, the CDR3 is TGTGCAAGTCGCTTAGCGGGACGGGACAGGGTAGACTATGGCTACACCTTC. Its protein is CASRLAGRDRVDYGYTF. The chain joins TRBV12-2 to TRBJ1-2; the listed D gene, TRBD1, was not tested against the DNA. TRBV12-2 is termed a pseudogene. This CDR3 is built from 17 residues.

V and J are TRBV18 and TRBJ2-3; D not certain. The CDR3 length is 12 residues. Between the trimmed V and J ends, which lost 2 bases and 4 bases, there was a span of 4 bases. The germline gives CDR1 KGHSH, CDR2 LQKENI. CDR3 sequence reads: CASSPGADTQYF. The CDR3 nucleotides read TGTGCCAGCTCACCAGGAGCAGATACGCAGTATTTT.

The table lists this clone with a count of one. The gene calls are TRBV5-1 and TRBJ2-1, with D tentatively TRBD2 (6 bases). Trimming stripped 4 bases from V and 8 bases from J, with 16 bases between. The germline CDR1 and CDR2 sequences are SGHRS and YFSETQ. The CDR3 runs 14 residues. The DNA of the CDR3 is TGCGCCAGCAGCCCGATCGCGGGGTTCGATGAGCAGTTCTTC. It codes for CASSPIAGFDEQFF.

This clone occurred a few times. The CDR3 reads CSVGGQSYEQYF. In DNA, the CDR3 is TGCAGCGTTGGGGGACAGTCCTACGAGCAGTACTTC. The chain joins TRBV29-1 to TRBJ2-7; 7 positions agree with TRBD1. CDR1 is SQVTM, CDR2 ANQGSEA, per germline. V shed 4 bases, J shed 1 base, and the junction held 1 base outside the gene matches. The CDR3 spans 12 residues.

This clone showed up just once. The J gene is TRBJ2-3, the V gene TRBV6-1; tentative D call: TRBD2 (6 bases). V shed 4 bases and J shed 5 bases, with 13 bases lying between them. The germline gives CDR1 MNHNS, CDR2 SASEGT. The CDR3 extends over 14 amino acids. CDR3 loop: CASSVGTGRDTQYF. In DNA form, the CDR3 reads TGTGCCAGCAGTGTCGGGACTGGAAGAGATACGCAGTATTTT.

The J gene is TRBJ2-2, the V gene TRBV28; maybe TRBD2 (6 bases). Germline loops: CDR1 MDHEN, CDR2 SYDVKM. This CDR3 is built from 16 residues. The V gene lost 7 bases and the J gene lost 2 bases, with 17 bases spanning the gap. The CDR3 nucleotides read TGTGCCAGCATTTCGACGGGACTGATAAACACCGGGGAGCTGTTTTTT. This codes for CASISTGLINTGELFF.

CDR3: CASSLASGSADTQYF. CDR3 coding DNA: TGCGCCAGCAGCTTGGCTAGCGGGAGTGCAGATACGCAGTATTTT. The V and J genes are TRBV5-1 and TRBJ2-3; 10 bases are shared with TRBD2. With 0 bases clipped from V and 4 bases from J, the junction kept 2 bases outside the gene matches. Per the germline V gene, CDR1 is SGHRS and CDR2 is YFSETQ. The CDR3 contains 15 residues.